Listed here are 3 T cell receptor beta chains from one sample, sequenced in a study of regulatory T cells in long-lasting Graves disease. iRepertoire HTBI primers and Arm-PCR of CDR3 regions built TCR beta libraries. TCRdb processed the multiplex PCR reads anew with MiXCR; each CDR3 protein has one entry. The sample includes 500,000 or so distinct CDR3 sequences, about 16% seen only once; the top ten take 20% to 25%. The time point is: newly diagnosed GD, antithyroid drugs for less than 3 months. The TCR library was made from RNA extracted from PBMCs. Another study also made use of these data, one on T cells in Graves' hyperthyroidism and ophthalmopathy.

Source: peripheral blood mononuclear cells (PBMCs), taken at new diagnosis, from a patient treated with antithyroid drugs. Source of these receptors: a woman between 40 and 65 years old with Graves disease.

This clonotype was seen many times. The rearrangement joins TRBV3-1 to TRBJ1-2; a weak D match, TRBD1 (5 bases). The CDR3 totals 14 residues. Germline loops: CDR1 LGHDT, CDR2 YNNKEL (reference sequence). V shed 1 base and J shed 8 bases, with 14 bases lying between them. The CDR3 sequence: CASSQAGTALGYTF. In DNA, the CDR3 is TGTGCCAGCAGCCAAGCAGGGACCGCCTTGGGCTACACCTTC.

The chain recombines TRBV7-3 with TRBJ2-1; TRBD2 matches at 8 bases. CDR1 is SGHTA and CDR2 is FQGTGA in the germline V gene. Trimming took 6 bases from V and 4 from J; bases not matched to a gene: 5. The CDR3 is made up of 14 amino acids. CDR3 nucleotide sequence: TGTGCCAGCAGTCGGGCGGGGGGATACAATGAGCAGTTCTTC. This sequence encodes CASSRAGGYNEQFF.

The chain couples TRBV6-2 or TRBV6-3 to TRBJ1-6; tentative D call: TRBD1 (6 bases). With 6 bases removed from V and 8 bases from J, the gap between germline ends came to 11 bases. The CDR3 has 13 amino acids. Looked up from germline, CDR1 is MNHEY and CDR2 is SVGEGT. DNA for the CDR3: TGTGCCAGCAGCAGGGGTGTGGATTCACCCCTCCACTTT. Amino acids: CASSRGVDSPLHF.